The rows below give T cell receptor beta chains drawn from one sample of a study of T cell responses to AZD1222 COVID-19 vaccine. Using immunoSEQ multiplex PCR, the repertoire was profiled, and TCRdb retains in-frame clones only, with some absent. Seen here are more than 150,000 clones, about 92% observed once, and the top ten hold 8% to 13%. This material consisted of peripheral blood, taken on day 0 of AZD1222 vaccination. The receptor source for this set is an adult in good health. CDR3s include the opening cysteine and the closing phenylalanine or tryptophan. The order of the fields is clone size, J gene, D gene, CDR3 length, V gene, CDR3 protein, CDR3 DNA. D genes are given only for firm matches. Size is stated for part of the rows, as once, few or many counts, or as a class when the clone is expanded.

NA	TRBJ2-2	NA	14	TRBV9	CASSVLLGTGELFF	TGTGCCAGCAGCGTTTTACTGGGCACCGGGGAGCTGTTTTTT
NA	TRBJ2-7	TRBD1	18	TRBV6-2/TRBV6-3	CASSTNQKRQGLPYEQYF	TGTGCCAGCAGTACGAACCAGAAGAGACAGGGTCTCCCCTACGAGCAGTACTTC
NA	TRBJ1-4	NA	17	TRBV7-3	CASSLSGRATTNEKLFF	TGTGCCAGCAGCTTATCGGGGCGGGCCACAACTAATGAAAAACTGTTTTTT
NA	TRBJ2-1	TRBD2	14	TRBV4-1	CASRKLAGVNEQFF	TGCGCCAGCAGAAAACTAGCGGGAGTTAATGAGCAGTTCTTC
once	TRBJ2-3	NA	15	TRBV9	CASSTWTASTDTQYF	TGTGCCAGCAGCACCTGGACGGCGAGCACAGATACGCAGTATTTT
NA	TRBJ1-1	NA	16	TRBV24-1	CATSDSGQPWNTEAFF	TGTGCCACCAGTGATTCCGGACAGCCCTGGAACACTGAAGCTTTCTTT
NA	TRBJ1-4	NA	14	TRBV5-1	CASSLGGKGEKLFF	TGCGCCAGCAGCTTAGGCGGGAAAGGCGAAAAACTGTTTTTT
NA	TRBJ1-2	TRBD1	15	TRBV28	CASSSGQGGLYGYTF	TGTGCCAGCAGTTCGGGACAGGGGGGACTCTATGGCTACACCTTC
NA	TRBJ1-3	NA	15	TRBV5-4	CASSLKIGSGNTIYF	TGTGCCAGCAGCTTGAAGATTGGGTCTGGAAACACCATATATTTT
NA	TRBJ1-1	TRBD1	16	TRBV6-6	CASSYPKDRGNTEAFF	TGTGCCAGCAGTTACCCTAAAGACAGGGGGAACACTGAAGCTTTCTTT
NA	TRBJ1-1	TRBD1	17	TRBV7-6	CASSLASWTGAGTEAFF	TGTGCCAGCAGCTTAGCGTCCTGGACAGGGGCGGGAACTGAAGCTTTCTTT
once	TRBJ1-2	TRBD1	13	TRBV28	CASSSGQTYGYTF	TGTGCCAGCAGTTCGGGACAGACCTATGGCTACACCTTC
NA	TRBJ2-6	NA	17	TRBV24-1	CATSDTGLRTGANVLTF	TGTGCCACCAGTGACACAGGGCTTCGAACTGGGGCCAACGTCCTGACTTTC
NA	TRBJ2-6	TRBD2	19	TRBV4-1	CASSHIGLADLSGANVLTF	TGCGCCAGCAGCCATATTGGCCTAGCGGACCTCTCTGGGGCCAACGTCCTGACTTTC
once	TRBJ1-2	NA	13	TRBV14	CASSQGVGYGYTF	TGTGCCAGCAGCCAGGGGGTCGGCTATGGCTACACCTTC
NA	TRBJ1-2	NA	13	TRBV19	CASSNEGNYGYTF	TGTGCCAGTAGTAACGAGGGTAACTATGGCTACACCTTC
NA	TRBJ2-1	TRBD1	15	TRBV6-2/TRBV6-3	CASSSGQGVVNEQFF	TGTGCCAGCAGTTCGGGACAGGGGGTTGTGAATGAGCAGTTCTTC
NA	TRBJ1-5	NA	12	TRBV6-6	CASSTGSQPQHF	TGTGCCAGCAGTACAGGGAGTCAGCCCCAGCATTTT
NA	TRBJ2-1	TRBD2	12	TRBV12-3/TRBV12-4	CASSPSSGSKFF	TGTGCCAGCAGCCCCTCTAGCGGTTCTAAGTTCTTC
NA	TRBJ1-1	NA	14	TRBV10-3	CAITPTRGNTEAFF	TGTGCCATCACCCCAACCAGGGGGAACACTGAAGCTTTCTTT
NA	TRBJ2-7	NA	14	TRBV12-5	CASGLSTGSYEQYF	TGTGCTAGTGGTTTGTCGACAGGTTCCTACGAGCAGTACTTC
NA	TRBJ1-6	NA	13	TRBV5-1	CASSFQVTSPLHF	TGCGCCAGCAGCTTCCAAGTGACCTCACCCCTCCACTTT
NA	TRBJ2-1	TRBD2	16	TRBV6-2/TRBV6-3	CASSLNSGGTYNEQFF	TGTGCCAGCAGTCTAAATAGCGGGGGGACCTACAATGAGCAGTTCTTC
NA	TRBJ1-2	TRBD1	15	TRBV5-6	CASSYKTGGIYGYTF	TGTGCCAGCAGCTATAAGACAGGGGGCATTTATGGCTACACCTTC
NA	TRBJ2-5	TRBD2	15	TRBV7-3	CASSSTSGGLETQYF	TGTGCCAGCAGCTCGACTAGCGGGGGCCTGGAGACCCAGTACTTC
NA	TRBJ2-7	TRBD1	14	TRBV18	CASSPGQGVNEQYF	TGTGCCAGCTCACCGGGACAGGGAGTCAACGAGCAGTACTTC
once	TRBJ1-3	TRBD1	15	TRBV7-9	CASSSGQGRGNTIYF	TGTGCCAGCAGTTCAGGACAGGGGAGGGGAAACACCATATATTTT
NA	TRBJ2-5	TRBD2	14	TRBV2	CASSEGGNRETQYF	TGTGCCAGCAGTGAGGGAGGGAATAGGGAGACCCAGTACTTC
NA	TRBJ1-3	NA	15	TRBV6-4	CASSAQPGSGNTIYF	TGTGCCAGCAGTGCCCAGCCCGGCTCTGGAAACACCATATATTTT
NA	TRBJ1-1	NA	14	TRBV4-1	CASSQTEGYTEAFF	TGCGCCAGCAGCCAAACGGAGGGGTACACTGAAGCTTTCTTT
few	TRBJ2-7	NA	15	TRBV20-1	CSASGGALVKYEQYF	TGCAGTGCTAGTGGGGGGGCGCTGGTAAAGTACGAGCAGTACTTC
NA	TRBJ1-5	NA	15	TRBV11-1	CASSEDRIGVKPQHF	TGTGCCAGCAGCGAAGACAGGATTGGTGTGAAGCCCCAGCATTTT
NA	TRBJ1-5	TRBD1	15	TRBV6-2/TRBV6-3	CASSLRDRANQPQHF	TGTGCCAGCAGTCTCCGGGACAGGGCGAATCAGCCCCAGCATTTT
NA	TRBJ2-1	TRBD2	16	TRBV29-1	CSVEDDSGLSYNEQFF	TGCAGCGTTGAAGATGATAGCGGGCTCTCCTACAATGAGCAGTTCTTC
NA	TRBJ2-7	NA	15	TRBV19	CASSTSRDVGYEQYF	TGTGCCAGTAGTACCTCCAGGGATGTAGGATACGAGCAGTACTTC
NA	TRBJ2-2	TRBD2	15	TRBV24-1	CATGGERGGSGELFF	TGTGCCACCGGGGGAGAGCGGGGAGGTTCAGGGGAGCTGTTTTTT
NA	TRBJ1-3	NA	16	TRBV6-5	CASSSSDGYSGNTIYF	TGTGCCAGCAGTTCGAGCGACGGGTACTCTGGAAACACCATATATTTT